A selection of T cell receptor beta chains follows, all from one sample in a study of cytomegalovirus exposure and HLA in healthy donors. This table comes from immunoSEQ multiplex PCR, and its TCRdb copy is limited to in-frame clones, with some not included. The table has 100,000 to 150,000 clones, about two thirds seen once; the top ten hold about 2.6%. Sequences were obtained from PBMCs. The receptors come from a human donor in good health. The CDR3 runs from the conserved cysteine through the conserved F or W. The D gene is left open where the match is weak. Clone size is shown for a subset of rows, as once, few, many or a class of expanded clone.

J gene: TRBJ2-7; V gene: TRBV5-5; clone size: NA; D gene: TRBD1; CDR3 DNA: TGTGCCAGCAGCATTTTACCGGGACAGGGGACCTACGAGCAGTACTTC; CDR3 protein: CASSILPGQGTYEQYF
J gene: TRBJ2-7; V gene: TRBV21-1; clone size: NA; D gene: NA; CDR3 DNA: TGTGCCAGCAGAAGACCACTCACTAGCGGGAGGGCCGCCAGGGAGCAGTACTTC; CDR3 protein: CASRRPLTSGRAAREQYF
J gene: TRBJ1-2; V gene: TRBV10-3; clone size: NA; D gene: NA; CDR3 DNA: TGTGCCATCAGTGAGCCATCGGGTGGTGGCTACACCTTC; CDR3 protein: CAISEPSGGGYTF
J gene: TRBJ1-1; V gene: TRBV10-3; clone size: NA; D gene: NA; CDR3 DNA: TGTGCCATCAGCAAAGCAGGGGACACTGAAGCTTTCTTT; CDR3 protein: CAISKAGDTEAFF
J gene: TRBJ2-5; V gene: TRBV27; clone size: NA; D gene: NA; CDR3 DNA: TGTGCCAGCACCACCCAGGGGGGTCGAGAGACCCAGTACTTC; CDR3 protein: CASTTQGGRETQYF
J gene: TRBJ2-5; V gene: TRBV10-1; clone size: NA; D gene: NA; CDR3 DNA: TGCGCCAGCAGTGAGTTCCAGGGAGGCCCTCAAGAGACCCAGTACTTC; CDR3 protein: CASSEFQGGPQETQYF
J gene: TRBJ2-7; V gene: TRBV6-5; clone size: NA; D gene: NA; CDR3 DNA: TGTGCCAGCAGTTACTCTGACTTACCCTACGAGCAGTACTTC; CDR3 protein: CASSYSDLPYEQYF
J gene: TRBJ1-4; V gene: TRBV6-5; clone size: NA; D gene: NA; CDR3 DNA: TGTGCCAGCAGCGGGGGACCTCCAAATGAAAAACTGTTTTTT; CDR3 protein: CASSGGPPNEKLFF
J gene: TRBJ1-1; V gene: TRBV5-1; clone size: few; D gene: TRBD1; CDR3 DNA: TGCGCCAGCAGTACGGACAGGATCACTGAAGCTTTCTTT; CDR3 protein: CASSTDRITEAFF
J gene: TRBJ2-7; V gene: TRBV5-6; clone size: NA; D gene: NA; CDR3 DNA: TGTGCCAGCAGCTTGGGCCCCCCGACAGTCTCCTACGAGCAGTACTTC; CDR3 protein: CASSLGPPTVSYEQYF
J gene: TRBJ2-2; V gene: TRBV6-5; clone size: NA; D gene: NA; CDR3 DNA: TGTGCCAGCAGTCATCACAGGGTCAAGCCCGGGGAGCTGTTTTTT; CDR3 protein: CASSHHRVKPGELFF
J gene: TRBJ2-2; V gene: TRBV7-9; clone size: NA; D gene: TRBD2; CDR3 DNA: TGTTCCAGCAGCTTAGCGGGACTAGCGGTGAACACCGGGGAGCTGTTTTTT; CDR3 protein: CSSSLAGLAVNTGELFF
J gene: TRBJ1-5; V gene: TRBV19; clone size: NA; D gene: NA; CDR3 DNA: TGTGCCAGTAGTATAAGCCCCAATCAGCCCCAGCATTTT; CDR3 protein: CASSISPNQPQHF
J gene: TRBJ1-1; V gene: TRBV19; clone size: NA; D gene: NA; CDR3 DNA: TGTGCCAGTAACAGACCGAACGCTGAAGCTTTCTTT; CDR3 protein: CASNRPNAEAFF
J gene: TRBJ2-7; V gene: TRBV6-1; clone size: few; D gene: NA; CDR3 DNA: TGTGCCAGCAGTGAACTGCTCAGGGTCAGGGAGTACTTC; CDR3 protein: CASSELLRVREYF
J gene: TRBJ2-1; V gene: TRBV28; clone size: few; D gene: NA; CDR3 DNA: TGTGCCAGCAGTTTAGGGCTTCACAATGAGCAGTTCTTC; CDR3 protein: CASSLGLHNEQFF
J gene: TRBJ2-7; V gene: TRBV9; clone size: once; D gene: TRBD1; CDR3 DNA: TGTGCCAGCAGCGTAGGAGTGGGACAGGGAGGATCCGAGCAGTACTTC; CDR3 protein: CASSVGVGQGGSEQYF
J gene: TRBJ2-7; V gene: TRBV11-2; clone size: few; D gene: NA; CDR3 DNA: TGTGCCAGCAGCCTCCGAGGGAATACGGGGGAGCAGTACTTC; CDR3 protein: CASSLRGNTGEQYF
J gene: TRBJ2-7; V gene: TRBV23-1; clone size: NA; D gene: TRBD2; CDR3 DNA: TGCGCCAGCAGTCTAGGGACTAGCGGGCGGAGCTCCTACGAGCAGTACTTC; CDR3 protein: CASSLGTSGRSSYEQYF
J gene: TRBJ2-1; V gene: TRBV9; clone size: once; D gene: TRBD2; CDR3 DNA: TGTGCCAGCAGCGTAGTTGGCGGGGGGGCCGGTGAGCAGTTCTTC; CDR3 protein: CASSVVGGGAGEQFF
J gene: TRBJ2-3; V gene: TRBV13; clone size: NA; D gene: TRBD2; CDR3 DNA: TGTGCCAGCAGTCATGGGACTAGCGGCACAGATACGCAGTATTTT; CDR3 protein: CASSHGTSGTDTQYF
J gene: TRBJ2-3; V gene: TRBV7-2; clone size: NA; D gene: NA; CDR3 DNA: TGTGCCAGCAGCTCCGCCCTAGCGACCGCAGATACGCAGTATTTT; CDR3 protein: CASSSALATADTQYF
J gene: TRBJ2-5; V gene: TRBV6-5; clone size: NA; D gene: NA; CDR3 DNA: TGTGCCAGCAGCAACGGGTTTAGCCCCGAGACCCAGTACTTC; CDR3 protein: CASSNGFSPETQYF
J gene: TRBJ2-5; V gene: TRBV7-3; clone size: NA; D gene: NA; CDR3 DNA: TGTGCCAGCAGCTTAGGGGGGGGCGTGGAGACCCAGTACTTC; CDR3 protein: CASSLGGGVETQYF
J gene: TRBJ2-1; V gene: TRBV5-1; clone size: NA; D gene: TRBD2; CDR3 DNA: TGCGCCAGCAGCTCGATTATAGCGGGAGGGCCTTACAATGAGCAGTTCTTC; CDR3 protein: CASSSIIAGGPYNEQFF
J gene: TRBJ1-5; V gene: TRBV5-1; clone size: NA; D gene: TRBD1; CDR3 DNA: TGCGCCAGCAGCTTCGGAGGGATACAGGGGCAGCCCCAGCATTTT; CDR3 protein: CASSFGGIQGQPQHF
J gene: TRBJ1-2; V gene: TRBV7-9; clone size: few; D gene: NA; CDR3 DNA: TGTTCCAGCAGCTTAGGAGTCCAGGGGCAGGTCTATGGCTACACCTTC; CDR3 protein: CSSSLGVQGQVYGYTF
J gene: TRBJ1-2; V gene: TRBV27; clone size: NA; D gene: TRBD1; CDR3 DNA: TGTGCCAGCAGTTACACAGGGGGCTATGGCTACACCTTC; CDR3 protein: CASSYTGGYGYTF
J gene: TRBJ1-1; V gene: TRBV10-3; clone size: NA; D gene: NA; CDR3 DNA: TGTGCCATCAGTCTGACAGCGAACACTGAAGCTTTCTTT; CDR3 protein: CAISLTANTEAFF
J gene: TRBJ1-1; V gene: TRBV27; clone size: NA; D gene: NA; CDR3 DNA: TGTGCCAGCAGTTTAGCCAGGAAGAACACTGAAGCTTTCTTT; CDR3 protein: CASSLARKNTEAFF
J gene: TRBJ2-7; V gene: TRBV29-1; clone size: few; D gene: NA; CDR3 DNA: TGCAGCGTTGTACAGGTTTACGAGCAGTACTTC; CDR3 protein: CSVVQVYEQYF
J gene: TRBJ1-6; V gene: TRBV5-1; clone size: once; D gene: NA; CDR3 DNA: TGCGCCAGCAGCCTCAGTCAGGGTAGGGGTAATTCACCCCTCCACTTT; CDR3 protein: CASSLSQGRGNSPLHF
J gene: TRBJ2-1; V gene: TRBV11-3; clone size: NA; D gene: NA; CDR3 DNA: TGTGCCAGCAGCTTAGGGGATTGGGAGTACAATGAGCAGTTCTTC; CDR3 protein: CASSLGDWEYNEQFF
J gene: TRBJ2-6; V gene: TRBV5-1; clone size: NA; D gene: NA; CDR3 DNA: TGCGCCAGCAGCTTGTGGGCAGACAGTAAAAGGTCTGGGGCCAACGTCCTGACTTTC; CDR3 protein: CASSLWADSKRSGANVLTF
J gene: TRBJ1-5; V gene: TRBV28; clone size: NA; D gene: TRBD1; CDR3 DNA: TGTGCCAGCAGAGATTACCTCGGGACAGCCGATACATGGGGCAATCAGCCCCAGCATTTT; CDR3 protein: CASRDYLGTADTWGNQPQHF
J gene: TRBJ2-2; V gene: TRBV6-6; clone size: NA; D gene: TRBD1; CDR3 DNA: TGTGCCAGCAGGGGGATGGGACAGGGCACCGGGGAGCTGTTTTTT; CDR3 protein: CASRGMGQGTGELFF
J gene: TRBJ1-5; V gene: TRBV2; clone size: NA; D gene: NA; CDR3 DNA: TGTGCCAGCAGTAACTACGGACAGTACAATCAGCCCCAGCATTTT; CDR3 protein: CASSNYGQYNQPQHF
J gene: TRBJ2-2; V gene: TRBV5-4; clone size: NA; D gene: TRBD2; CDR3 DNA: TGTGCCAGCAGCTTGGCCGCTAGCGGGGGGGCCGGGGAGCTGTTTTTT; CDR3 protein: CASSLAASGGAGELFF
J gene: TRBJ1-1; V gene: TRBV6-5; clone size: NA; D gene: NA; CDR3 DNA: TGTGCCAGCAGTGCCCAGGCGTTAATTAGGACTGAAGCTTTCTTT; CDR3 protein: CASSAQALIRTEAFF
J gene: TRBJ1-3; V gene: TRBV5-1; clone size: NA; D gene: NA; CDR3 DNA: TGCGCCAGCAGCCAAAGTGACAGCTTCTCTGGAAACACCATATATTTT; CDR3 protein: CASSQSDSFSGNTIYF
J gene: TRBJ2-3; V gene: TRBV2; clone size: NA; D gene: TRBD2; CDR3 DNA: TGTGCCAGCAGTGACCCCCCGGGGGGTCGGACTAGCGGGGGGGCAGATACGCAGTATTTT; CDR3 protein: CASSDPPGGRTSGGADTQYF
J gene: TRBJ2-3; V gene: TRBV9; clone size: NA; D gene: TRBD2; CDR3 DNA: TGTGCCAGCGCCGAAAAAAATTTTAGGGCGGGAGAGGTTCGGGGCACAGATACGCAGTATTTT; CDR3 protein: CASAEKNFRAGEVRGTDTQYF
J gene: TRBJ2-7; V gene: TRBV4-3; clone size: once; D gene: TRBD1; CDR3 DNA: TGCGCCAGCAGCCTTAGGACAGGGGGGACCTACGAGCAGTACTTC; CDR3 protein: CASSLRTGGTYEQYF
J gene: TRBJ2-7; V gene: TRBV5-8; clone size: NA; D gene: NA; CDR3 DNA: TGTGCCAGCAGCCCCAAACAGGGCTTTCCCTACGAGCAGTACTTC; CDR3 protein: CASSPKQGFPYEQYF
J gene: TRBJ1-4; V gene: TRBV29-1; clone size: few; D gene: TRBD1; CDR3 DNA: TGCAGCGCCCGGGACAGGGGAGAAAAACTGTTTTTT; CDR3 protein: CSARDRGEKLFF
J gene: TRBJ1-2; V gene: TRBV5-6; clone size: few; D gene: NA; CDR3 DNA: TGTGCCAGCAGCTTCCCGTTACCCAGGATAGTAGACTATGGCTACACCTTC; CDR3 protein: CASSFPLPRIVDYGYTF
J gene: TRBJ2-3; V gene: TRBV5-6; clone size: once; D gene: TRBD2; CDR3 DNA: TGTGCCAGCAGCTTTAGCGGGAGCGATACGCAGTATTTT; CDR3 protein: CASSFSGSDTQYF
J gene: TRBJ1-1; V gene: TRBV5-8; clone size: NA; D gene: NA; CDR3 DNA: TGTGCCAGCTTTTTCAGGGGAATAGCAGTAGCTGAAGCTTTCTTT; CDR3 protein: CASFFRGIAVAEAFF
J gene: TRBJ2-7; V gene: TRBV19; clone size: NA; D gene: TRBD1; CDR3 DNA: TGTGCCAGTAGTACCCGCTTAGCCGGGACAGGGTCGCACGAGCAGTACTTC; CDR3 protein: CASSTRLAGTGSHEQYF
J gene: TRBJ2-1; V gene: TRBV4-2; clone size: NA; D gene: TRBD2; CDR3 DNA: TGTGCCAGCAGCCAAGACCTCGGCTCTAGCGGGGGCAATGAGCAGTTCTTC; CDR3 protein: CASSQDLGSSGGNEQFF
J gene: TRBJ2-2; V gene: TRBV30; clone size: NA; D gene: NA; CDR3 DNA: TGTGCCTGGAGTGTACGCCCAGGGGTAATGACCGGGGAGCTGTTTTTT; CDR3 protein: CAWSVRPGVMTGELFF
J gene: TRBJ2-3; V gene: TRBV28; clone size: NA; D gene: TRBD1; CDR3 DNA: TGTGCCAGCAGTGGCCGGGACAGCCACACAGATACGCAGTATTTT; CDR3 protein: CASSGRDSHTDTQYF
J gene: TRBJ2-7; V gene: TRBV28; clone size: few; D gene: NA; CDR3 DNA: TGTGCCAGCAGTTTATTGGGGGCTCGCTACGAGCAGTACTTC; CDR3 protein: CASSLLGARYEQYF
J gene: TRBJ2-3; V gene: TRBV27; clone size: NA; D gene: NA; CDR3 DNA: TGTGCCAGCAGTTTATCCTCGACAGGCACAGATACGCAGTATTTT; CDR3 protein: CASSLSSTGTDTQYF
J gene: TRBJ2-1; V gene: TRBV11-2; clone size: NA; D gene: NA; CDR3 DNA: TGTGCCAGCAGCGCGCAAGCCGGGACACTTAAGAATGAGCAGTTCTTC; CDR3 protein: CASSAQAGTLKNEQFF
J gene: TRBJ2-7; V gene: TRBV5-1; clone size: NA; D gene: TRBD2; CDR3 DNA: TGCGCCAGCAGCATGGGACTAGAGGACGAGCAGTACTTC; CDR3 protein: CASSMGLEDEQYF
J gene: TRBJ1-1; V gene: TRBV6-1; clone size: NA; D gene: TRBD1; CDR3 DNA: TGTGCCAGCAGGGCAACAGGGGTACTTGAAGCTTTCTTT; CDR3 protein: CASRATGVLEAFF
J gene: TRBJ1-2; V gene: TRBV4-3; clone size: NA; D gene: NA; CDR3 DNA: TGCGCCAGCAGCCAAGGTCTGCTGGGGGGAAGGTTGGGTGGCTACACCTTC; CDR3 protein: CASSQGLLGGRLGGYTF
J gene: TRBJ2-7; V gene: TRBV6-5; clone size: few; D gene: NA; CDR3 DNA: TGTGCCAGCAATTTGGCGGGTGGCGAGCAGTACTTC; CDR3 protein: CASNLAGGEQYF
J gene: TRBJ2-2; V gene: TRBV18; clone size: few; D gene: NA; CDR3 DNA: TGTGCCAGCTCACCCACCGGTCGCCCCGGGGAGCTGTTTTTT; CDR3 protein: CASSPTGRPGELFF